These T cell receptor beta chains were read from a single sample in a study of T cells in Graves' hyperthyroidism and ophthalmopathy. TCRdb itself ran the multiplex PCR reads through MiXCR, one entry per CDR3 protein. Here the sample spans nearly 600,000 distinct CDR3 sequences, around 14% being singletons. Sample: blood. The source of these receptors is a young woman with Graves' hyperthyroidism that later progressed to Graves' ophthalmopathy. Both conserved end residues are part of each CDR3. D genes are given only for firm matches. Rows may omit the clone size; those that give it use once, few, many or a size class.

D gene,clone size,J gene,V gene,CDR3 protein,CDR3 DNA
-,-,TRBJ2-7,TRBV5-4,CASRLTGETYEQYF,TGTGCCAGCAGACTTACGGGCGAAACCTACGAGCAGTACTTC
-,many,TRBJ1-2,TRBV28,CASSFGMGGYGYTF,TGTGCCAGCAGTTTTGGGATGGGGGGCTATGGCTACACCTTC
-,-,TRBJ2-2,TRBV6-1,CASTKAVGLTGELFF,TGTGCCAGCACGAAAGCCGTGGGTCTAACCGGGGAGCTGTTTTTT
-,-,TRBJ2-7,TRBV6-1,CASSPTGVSAYEQYF,TGTGCCAGCAGCCCCACGGGGGTATCGGCCTACGAGCAGTACTTC
-,few,TRBJ1-2,TRBV4-1,CASSPRSAANYGYTF,TGCGCCAGCAGCCCGCGATCGGCCGCTAACTATGGCTACACCTTC
-,-,TRBJ2-2,TRBV7-2,CASSRGAHAGELFF,TGTGCCAGCAGCCGAGGGGCCCACGCCGGGGAGCTGTTTTTT
TRBD1,many,TRBJ2-3,TRBV11-2,CASSHGQGSTDTQYF,TGTGCCAGCAGCCACGGACAGGGAAGCACAGATACGCAGTATTTT
TRBD1,many,TRBJ1-3,TRBV30,CASDRDSGNTIYF,TGTGCCTCCGACAGGGACTCTGGAAACACCATATATTTT
-,-,TRBJ1-3,TRBV6-5,CASSFPTGSGNTIYF,TGTGCCAGCAGTTTTCCGACAGGTTCTGGAAACACCATATATTTT
TRBD2,many,TRBJ2-7,TRBV30,CASTREFGYEQYF,TGTGCCTCCACGCGGGAGTTCGGCTACGAGCAGTACTTC
-,many,TRBJ1-5,TRBV28,CASSGGVGQPQHF,TGTGCCAGCAGTGGGGGGGTCGGTCAGCCCCAGCATTTT
TRBD2,-,TRBJ2-1,TRBV6-1,CASRGPRSGVYNEQFF,TGTGCCAGCAGGGGGCCAAGAAGCGGGGTCTACAATGAGCAGTTCTTC
-,few,TRBJ2-2,TRBV6-5,CASSYGRSYGELFF,TGTGCCAGCAGTTACGGGAGATCTTACGGGGAGCTGTTTTTT
-,-,TRBJ1-1,TRBV6-1,CASMSAQAEAFF,TGTGCCAGCATGTCTGCGCAGGCTGAAGCTTTCTTT
TRBD1,many,TRBJ2-7,TRBV6-1,CASRRGQVYEQYF,TGTGCCAGCAGGCGGGGACAGGTTTACGAGCAGTACTTC
-,many,TRBJ1-4,TRBV20-1,CSARRGNEKLFF,TGCAGTGCTAGAAGGGGTAATGAAAAACTGTTTTTT
TRBD1,few,TRBJ1-2,TRBV25-1,CASSESGTGGVRGYTF,TGTGCCAGCAGTGAATCCGGGACAGGGGGAGTGAGGGGCTACACCTTC
-,many,TRBJ1-1,TRBV10-3,CAISRGTTNTEAFF,TGTGCCATCAGCCGGGGGACAACGAACACTGAAGCTTTCTTT
TRBD2,many,TRBJ2-7,TRBV6-1,CASSEAVGTSGDEQYF,TGTGCCAGCAGTGAAGCGGTAGGGACTAGCGGGGACGAGCAGTACTTC
-,-,TRBJ2-7,TRBV30,CAWGSGAGGRSYEQYF,TGTGCCTGGGGGAGCGGGGCAGGGGGCCGCTCCTACGAGCAGTACTTC
-,many,TRBJ2-2,TRBV6-5,CASSYSPGVGTGELFF,TGTGCCAGCAGTTACTCTCCAGGGGTTGGTACCGGGGAGCTGTTTTTT
-,many,TRBJ1-5,TRBV12-3/TRBV12-4,CASTPLSQPQHF,TGTGCCAGCACCCCCCTCAGTCAGCCCCAGCATTTT
TRBD1,many,TRBJ2-5,TRBV4-1,CASSPRLQGASETQYF,TGCGCCAGCAGCCCGAGATTACAGGGGGCCTCAGAGACCCAGTACTTC
-,many,TRBJ2-2,TRBV30,CAWSVKGGTGELFF,TGTGCCTGGAGTGTAAAGGGTGGCACCGGGGAGCTGTTTTTT
-,-,TRBJ2-7,TRBV7-9,CASQGTPYEQYF,TGTGCCAGCCAGGGGACCCCCTACGAGCAGTACTTC
-,many,TRBJ2-6,TRBV30,CAGKSLGPGANVLTF,TGTGCCGGGAAATCCCTCGGCCCTGGGGCCAACGTCCTGACTTTC
-,-,TRBJ2-5,TRBV27,CASSLWADQETQYF,TGTGCCAGCAGTTTATGGGCAGACCAAGAGACCCAGTACTTC
TRBD2,many,TRBJ2-2,TRBV5-1,CASSFTASGTTGELFF,TGCGCCAGCAGCTTCACAGCTAGCGGGACCACCGGGGAGCTGTTTTTT
-,few,TRBJ2-5,TRBV20-1,CSAPWETQYF,TGCAGTGCCCCCTGGGAGACCCAGTACTTC
-,many,TRBJ2-7,TRBV2,CASSAVYEQYF,TGTGCCAGCAGCGCGGTCTACGAGCAGTACTTC
-,many,TRBJ1-2,TRBV28,CASRGNNYGYTF,TGTGCCAGCAGGGGAAATAACTATGGCTACACCTTC
-,-,TRBJ1-5,TRBV5-6,CASSLGEGPQHF,TGTGCCAGCAGCTTGGGGGAAGGGCCCCAGCATTTT
-,few,TRBJ1-2,TRBV4-2,CASSPQSKDGDGYTF,TGTGCCAGCAGCCCGCAGAGCAAGGACGGGGATGGCTACACCTTC
TRBD1,many,TRBJ2-3,TRBV7-8,CASSFRTGGAGTDTQYF,TGTGCCAGCAGCTTCCGGACAGGGGGCGCGGGCACAGATACGCAGTATTTT
-,many,TRBJ2-7,TRBV11-2,CASSPRRGAPYEQYF,TGTGCCAGCAGCCCTCGTAGGGGGGCCCCCTACGAGCAGTACTTC
-,few,TRBJ2-4,TRBV6-1,CASRLTRGEDIQYF,TGTGCCAGCAGACTAACCAGGGGGGAGGACATTCAGTACTTC
-,few,TRBJ2-5,TRBV28,CASSLPRVQETQYF,TGTGCCAGCAGTTTACCAAGGGTCCAAGAGACCCAGTACTTC
TRBD2,-,TRBJ2-7,TRBV20-1,CSARARREGFSYEQYF,TGCAGTGCTAGAGCGCGGCGGGAGGGCTTCTCCTACGAGCAGTACTTC
TRBD1,many,TRBJ1-1,TRBV18,CASSPGDRATEAFF,TGTGCCAGCTCACCTGGGGACAGGGCCACTGAAGCTTTCTTT
-,many,TRBJ1-4,TRBV29-1,CSVSLSVATNEKLFF,TGCAGCGTTTCACTCTCAGTAGCAACTAATGAAAAACTGTTTTTT
-,many,TRBJ1-6,TRBV2,CASSVGEGSPLHF,TGTGCCAGCAGTGTAGGCGAGGGTTCACCCCTCCACTTT
-,many,TRBJ1-6,TRBV25-1,CASSPRDILSYNSPLHF,TGTGCCAGCAGCCCCCGGGACATCCTCTCCTATAATTCACCCCTCCACTTT
-,few,TRBJ2-1,TRBV18,CASSPVVGGTPRSYNEQFF,TGTGCCAGCTCACCGGTGGTTGGGGGTACGCCCCGCTCCTACAATGAGCAGTTCTTC
-,few,TRBJ2-2,TRBV15,CATSRFGGELFF,TGTGCCACCAGCAGATTCGGCGGGGAGCTGTTTTTT
TRBD1,-,TRBJ2-1,TRBV6-1,CASNGQGYNEQFF,TGTGCCAGCAATGGACAGGGTTACAATGAGCAGTTCTTC
-,many,TRBJ2-7,TRBV9,CASSPESYEQYF,TGTGCCAGCAGCCCCGAAAGCTACGAGCAGTACTTC
-,-,TRBJ2-5,TRBV12-3/TRBV12-4,CASSRDTVQETQYF,TGTGCCAGCAGTAGAGACACCGTCCAAGAGACCCAGTACTTC
TRBD2,-,TRBJ2-7,TRBV12-3/TRBV12-4,CASRPGLAGGIDEQYF,TGTGCCAGCAGACCCGGACTAGCGGGAGGGATCGACGAGCAGTACTTC
TRBD2,many,TRBJ2-7,TRBV3-1,CASSHSSQTSGTSYEQYF,TGTGCCAGCAGCCATTCTTCTCAAACTAGCGGGACTTCCTACGAGCAGTACTTC
-,many,TRBJ1-1,TRBV29-1,CSVEVTQNTEAFF,TGCAGCGTTGAGGTCACCCAGAACACTGAAGCTTTCTTT